The T cell receptor beta chain described here comes from a study of blood T cell repertoires in COVID-19. Study at large: T cells, B-cell-depleted T cells, or PBMCs provided the cDNA or gDNA that served as material.

The table lists this clone with a count of one. Germline CDR1 is SEHNR and CDR2 is FQNEAQ (reference sequence). The ends were cut back, 5 bases at V and 0 bases at J, with 8 bases in the middle. CDR3 length: 14 residues. The repertoire was sequenced with immunoSEQ multiplex PCR; TCRdb's copy has only in-frame clones and lacks some. The data show fewer than 250,000 clones, around four fifths seen once. The source of this sequence is a woman over 75 with COVID-19, enrolled during active disease. Sequenced: peripheral blood. This rearrangement joins TRBV7-9 to TRBJ2-1; the D is unclear. The DNA for the CDR3 is TGTGCCAGCAGCGAACTAAACTCCTACAATGAGCAGTTCTTC. Translation: CASSELNSYNEQFF.